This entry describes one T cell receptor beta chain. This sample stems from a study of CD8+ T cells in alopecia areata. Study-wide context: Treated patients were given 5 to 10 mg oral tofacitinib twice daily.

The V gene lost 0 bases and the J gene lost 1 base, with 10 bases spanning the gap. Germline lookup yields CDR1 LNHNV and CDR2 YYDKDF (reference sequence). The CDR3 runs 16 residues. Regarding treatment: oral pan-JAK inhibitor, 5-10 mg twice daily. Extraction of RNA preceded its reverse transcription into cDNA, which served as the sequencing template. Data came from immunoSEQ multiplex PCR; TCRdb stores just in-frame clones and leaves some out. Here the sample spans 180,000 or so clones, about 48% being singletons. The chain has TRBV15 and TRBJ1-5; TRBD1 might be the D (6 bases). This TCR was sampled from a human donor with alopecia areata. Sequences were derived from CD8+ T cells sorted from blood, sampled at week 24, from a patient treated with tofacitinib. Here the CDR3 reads CATSRDGRGSNQPQHF. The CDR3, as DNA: TGTGCCACCAGCAGAGATGGTAGGGGGAGCAATCAGCCCCAGCATTTT.